This TCR beta chain comes out of a study of CD8 T cells in ankylosing spondylitis. The study's findings and limits: A subset of motif variants has previously been described in the synovial fluid and blood of reactive arthritis. Disease-linked clones bore a CD8+ phenotype and were relatively rare in peripheral blood. One TCR beta motif, made up of roughly eight highly homologous variants, appeared characteristic of ankylosing spondylitis blood. Within matched ankylosing spondylitis synovial fluid, disease-linked clones were reportedly significantly enriched.

V was clipped by 2 bases and J by 6 bases; unmatched bases: 4. Looked up from germline, CDR1 is DFQATT and CDR2 is SNEGSKA (reference sequence). CDR3 size: 14 residues. As for this clonotype: Its antigen remains unknown.

Scientists made TCR beta libraries using quantitative 5'-RACE with molecular barcodes. TCRdb redid the calling of the 5' RACE reads with MiXCR, one entry per CDR3 protein. The sample carries hundreds of thousands of distinct CDR3 sequences, approximately 12% recorded once. The rearrangement uses TRBV20-1 and TRBJ2-1; 10 nucleotides align to TRBD2. Material for sequencing was blood, either unsorted or a sorted T cell fraction (not recorded which). This receptor was identified in a male donor with ankylosing spondylitis. The CDR3 DNA sequence: TGCAGTGCTAGATTGCTAGCGGGAGTCAATGAGCAGTTCTTC. Encoded protein: CSARLLAGVNEQFF.